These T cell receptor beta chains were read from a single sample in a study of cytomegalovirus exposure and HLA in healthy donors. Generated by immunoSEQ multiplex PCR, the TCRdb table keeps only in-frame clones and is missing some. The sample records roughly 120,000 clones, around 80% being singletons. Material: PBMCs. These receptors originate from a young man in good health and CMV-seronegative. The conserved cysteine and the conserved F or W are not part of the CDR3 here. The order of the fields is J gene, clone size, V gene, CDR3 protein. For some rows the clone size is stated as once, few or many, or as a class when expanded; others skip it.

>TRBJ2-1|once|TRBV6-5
ASSYSTSGRANEQF
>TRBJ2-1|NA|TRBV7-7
ASSLGLYNEQF
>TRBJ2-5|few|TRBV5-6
ASSLDPGLAGPAAQY
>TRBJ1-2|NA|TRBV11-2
ASSFDRGSYGYP
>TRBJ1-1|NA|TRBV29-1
SVGTREAF
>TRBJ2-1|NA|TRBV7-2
ASGKTGGYNEQF
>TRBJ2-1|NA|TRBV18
ASSPGLEDEQF
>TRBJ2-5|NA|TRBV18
ASSPLQETQY
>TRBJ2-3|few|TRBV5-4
ASSLEQGSDTQY
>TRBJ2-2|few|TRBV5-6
ASRWTGATGELF
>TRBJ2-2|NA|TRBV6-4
ASSPGNTGELF
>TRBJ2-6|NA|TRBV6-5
ASSIAGAGANVLT
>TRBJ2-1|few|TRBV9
ASSDAGLPYNEQF
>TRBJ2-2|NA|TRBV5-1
ASSLGGQGLTGELF
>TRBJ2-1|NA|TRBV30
AWSVPTSGLSYNEQF
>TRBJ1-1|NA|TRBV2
ASTRDLGTEAF
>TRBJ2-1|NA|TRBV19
ASSWSGTGNHNEQF
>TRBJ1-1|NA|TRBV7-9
ASSPPPGQGTNTEAF
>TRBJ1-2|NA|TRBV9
ASSVGQGGGYT
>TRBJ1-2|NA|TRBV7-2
ASSLAGTGAGYT
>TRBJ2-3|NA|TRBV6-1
ASSEARQDTQY
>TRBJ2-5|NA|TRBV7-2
ASSLDLAGGRRETQY
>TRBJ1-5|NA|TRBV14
ASSQDGYFSDQH